This entry lists 7 T cell receptor beta chains sequenced from one sample in a study of CD8 T cells in Susac syndrome. After extraction with the RNeasy kit, about 0.45 to 1 ug of the RNA was reverse transcribed using random hexamers. TCRdb reanalysed the immunoSEQ multiplex PCR reads using MiXCR and keeps one entry per CDR3 protein. The sample comprises 150,000 or so distinct CDR3 sequences, roughly 94% of which are singletons, and 0.09% to 0.1% rests with the top ten. Input material: CD4+ T cells from PBMCs. The source is a human donor with multiple sclerosis.

The chain has TRBV19 and TRBJ2-7; D may be TRBD2 (7 bases). Germline V CDR1 and CDR2: LNHDA, SQIVND (reference sequence). CDR3 length: 14 amino acids. V lost 5 bases, J lost 7 bases, and 18 bases lay in between. The CDR3 DNA reads as TGTGCCAGTAGTCGCGGGGGCGGTTTGGGGGAGCAGTACTTC. Residues: CASSRGGGLGEQYF.

The V gene is TRBV15, the J gene TRBJ1-5; D is undetermined. Germline V CDR1 and CDR2: LNHNV, YYDKDF (reference sequence). The length of the CDR3 is 15 residues. V lost 3 bases and J 1 base, leaving 10 bases between the germline ends. The CDR3 nucleotides are TGTGCCACCAGCAGGCCTAGGAACAGCAATCAGCCCCAGCATTTT. This encodes CATSRPRNSNQPQHF.

The chain links TRBV5-4 to TRBJ1-2; D unclear. Germline-derived CDR1 and CDR2 are SGHNT and YYREEE (reference sequence). The CDR3 contains 13 residues. V lost 4 bases and J lost 6, with 13 bases in between. This CDR3 is CASSGERLNGYTF. CDR3 DNA: TGTGCCAGCAGCGGAGAAAGGCTGAATGGCTACACCTTC.

The chain carries TRBV7-2 and TRBJ1-2; 7 nucleotides agree with TRBD1. The CDR3 is made up of 14 amino acids. Unmatched junction bases numbered 11, after V lost 6 bases and J lost 7 bases. CDR1 SGHTA and CDR2 FQGNSA come from the germline V gene. CDR3 in DNA: TGTGCCAGCAGGCTGAAGGGGGCGCCTGCTGGCTACACCTTC. As protein: CASRLKGAPAGYTF.

CDR3 DNA sequence: TGCAGCGTTGAAGATTGGGGACAGGGGGTGTACAATGAGCAGTTCTTC. Protein sequence: CSVEDWGQGVYNEQFF. The J gene is TRBJ2-1, the V gene TRBV29-1, with 11 bases matching TRBD1. V dropped 0 bases and J dropped 4; count of bases not matched to a gene: 5. The length of the CDR3 is 16 residues. Per germline, CDR1 SQVTM and CDR2 ANQGSEA.

The V call is TRBV29-1, the J call TRBJ2-3; TRBD2 aligns across 11 bases. CDR3 size: 14 residues. J lost 2 bases, V lost 6 bases, and 4 bases had no gene match. Germline V gene data show CDR1 as SQVTM and CDR2 as ANQGSEA. The CDR3 nucleotides read TGCAGCGTCGTAGCGGGAGGGTTCACAGATACGCAGTATTTT. Translation: CSVVAGGFTDTQYF.

V gene TRBV5-4 combines with J gene TRBJ1-1; 9 nucleotides align to TRBD1. In germline, CDR1 is SGHNT, CDR2 YYREEE (reference sequence). CDR3 length equals 15 residues. With V trimmed by 4 bases and J by 5 bases, 9 bases remained unmatched. This chain's CDR3 is CASSAPQGATTEAFF. The CDR3 DNA reads TGTGCCAGCAGCGCTCCACAGGGGGCGACGACTGAAGCTTTCTTT.